This T cell receptor beta chain was captured in a study of OX40 agonist ivuxolimab in advanced cancers. Overall study results and limits: Expanded clones belonging to CD8+ T cells outnumbered, on average, those of CD4+.

The cohort excluded patients with autoimmune disease history or systemic immunosuppression. Blood sampling was done at baseline, cycle 4 day 1, and cycle 7 day 1. This clone was seen a handful of times. Its target is not known. TCRdb's table, derived via immunoSEQ multiplex PCR, lists solely in-frame clones and lacks some. The table includes roughly 67,000 clones, roughly 82% detected once. The sequence came from an adult with an advanced solid tumor such as melanoma, head and neck, liver or kidney cancer. Source: CD4+ or CD8+ T cells sorted from blood, taken in a trial of the OX40 agonist ivuxolimab.

CDR3 sequence reads: CASSQDHNTEAFF. CDR3 nucleotides: TGCGCCAGCAGCCAAGATCACAACACTGAAGCTTTCTTT. The chain uses TRBV4-3 and TRBJ1-1; no firm D call. CDR1 and CDR2 from the germline V gene are LGHNA and YSLEER. Trimming shortened V by 0 bases and J by 2 bases, and 4 bases separated the two germline ends. The CDR3 spans 13 residues.